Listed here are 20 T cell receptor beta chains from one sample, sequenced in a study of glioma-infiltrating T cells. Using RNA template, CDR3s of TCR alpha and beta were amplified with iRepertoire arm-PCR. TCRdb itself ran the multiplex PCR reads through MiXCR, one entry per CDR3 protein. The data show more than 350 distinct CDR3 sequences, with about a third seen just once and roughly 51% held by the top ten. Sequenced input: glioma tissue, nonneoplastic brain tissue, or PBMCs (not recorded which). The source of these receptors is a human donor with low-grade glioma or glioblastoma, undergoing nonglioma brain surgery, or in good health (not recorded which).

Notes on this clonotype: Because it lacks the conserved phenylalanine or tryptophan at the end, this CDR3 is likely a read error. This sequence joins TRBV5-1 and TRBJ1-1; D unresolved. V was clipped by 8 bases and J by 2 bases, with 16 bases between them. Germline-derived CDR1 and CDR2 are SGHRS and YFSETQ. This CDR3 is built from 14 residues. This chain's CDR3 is CARSPPLGNTEAFS. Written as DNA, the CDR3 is TGCGCCAGAAGCCCTCCATTGGGTAACACTGAAGCTTTCTCT.

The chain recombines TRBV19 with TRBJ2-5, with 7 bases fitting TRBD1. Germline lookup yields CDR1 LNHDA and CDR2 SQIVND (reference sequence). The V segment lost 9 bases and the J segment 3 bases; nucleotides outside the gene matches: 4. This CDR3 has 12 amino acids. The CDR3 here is CASRQGKETQYF. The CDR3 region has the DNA TGTGCCAGCCGACAGGGAAAAGAGACCCAGTACTTC.

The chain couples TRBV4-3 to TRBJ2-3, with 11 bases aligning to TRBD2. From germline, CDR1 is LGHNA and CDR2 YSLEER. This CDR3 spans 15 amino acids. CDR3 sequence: CTGSRTSGSTDTQYF. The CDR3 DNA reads TGCACCGGCAGTCGGACTAGCGGGAGCACAGATACGCAGTATTTT.

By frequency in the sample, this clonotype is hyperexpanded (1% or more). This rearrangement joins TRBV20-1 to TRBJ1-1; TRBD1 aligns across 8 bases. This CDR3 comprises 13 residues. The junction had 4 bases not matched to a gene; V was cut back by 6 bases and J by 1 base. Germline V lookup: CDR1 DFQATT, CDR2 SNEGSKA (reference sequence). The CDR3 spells CSARDRPNTEAFF. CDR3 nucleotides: TGCAGTGCCCGGGACAGGCCGAACACTGAAGCTTTCTTT.

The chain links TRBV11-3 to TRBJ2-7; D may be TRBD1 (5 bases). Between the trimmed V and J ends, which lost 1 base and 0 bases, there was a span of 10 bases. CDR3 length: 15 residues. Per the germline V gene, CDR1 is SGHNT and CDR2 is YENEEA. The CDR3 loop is CASSLAGPSSYEQYF. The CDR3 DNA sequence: TGTGCCAGCAGCTTAGCAGGGCCCTCCTCCTACGAGCAGTACTTC.

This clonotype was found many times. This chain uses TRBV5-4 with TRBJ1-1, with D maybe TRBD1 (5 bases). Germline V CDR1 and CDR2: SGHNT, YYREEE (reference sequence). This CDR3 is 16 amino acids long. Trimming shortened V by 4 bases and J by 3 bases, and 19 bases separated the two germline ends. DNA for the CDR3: TGTGCCAGCAGCCCGGGCAGGGTCTTTGTGGACACTGAAGCTTTCTTT. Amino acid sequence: CASSPGRVFVDTEAFF.

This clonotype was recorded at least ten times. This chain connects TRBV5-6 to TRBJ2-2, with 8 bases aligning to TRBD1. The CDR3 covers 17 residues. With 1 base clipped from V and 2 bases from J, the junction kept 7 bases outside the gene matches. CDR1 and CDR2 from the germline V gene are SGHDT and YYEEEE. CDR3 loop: CASSLKARGLNTGELFF. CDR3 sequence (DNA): TGTGCCAGCAGCTTGAAGGCCAGGGGGCTTAACACCGGGGAGCTGTTTTTT.

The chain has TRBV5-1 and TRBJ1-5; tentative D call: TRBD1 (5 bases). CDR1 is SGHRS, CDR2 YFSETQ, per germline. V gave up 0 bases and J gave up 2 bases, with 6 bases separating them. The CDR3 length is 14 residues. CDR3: CASSLEGGNQPQHF. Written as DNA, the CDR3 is TGCGCCAGCAGCTTGGAAGGGGGCAATCAGCCCCAGCATTTT.

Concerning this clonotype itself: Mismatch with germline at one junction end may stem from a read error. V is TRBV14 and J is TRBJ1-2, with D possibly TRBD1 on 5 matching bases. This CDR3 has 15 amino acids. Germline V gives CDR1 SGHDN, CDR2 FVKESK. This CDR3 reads CAGSQLSGLDGGYTF. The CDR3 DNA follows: TGTGCCGGCAGCCAGTTATCGGGGCTCGACGGTGGCTACACCTTC.

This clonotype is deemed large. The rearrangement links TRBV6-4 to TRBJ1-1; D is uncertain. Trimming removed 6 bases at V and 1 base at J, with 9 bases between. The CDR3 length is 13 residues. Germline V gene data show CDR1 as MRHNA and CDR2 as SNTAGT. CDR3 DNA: TGTGCCAGCAGCTCTGAGGAGAACACTGAAGCTTTCTTT. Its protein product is CASSSEENTEAFF.

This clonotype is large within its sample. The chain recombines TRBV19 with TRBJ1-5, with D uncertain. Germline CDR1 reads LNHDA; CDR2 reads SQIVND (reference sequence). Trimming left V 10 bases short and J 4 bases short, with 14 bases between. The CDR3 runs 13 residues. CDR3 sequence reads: CATNNFGNQPQHF. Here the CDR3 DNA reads TGTGCCACCAACAACTTCGGTAATCAGCCCCAGCATTTT.

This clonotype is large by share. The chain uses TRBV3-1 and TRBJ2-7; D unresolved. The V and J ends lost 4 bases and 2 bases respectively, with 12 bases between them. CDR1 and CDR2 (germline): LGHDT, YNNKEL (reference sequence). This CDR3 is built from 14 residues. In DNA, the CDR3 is TGTGCCAGCAGCCCACAGACCCGAACCTACGAGCAGTACTTC. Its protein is CASSPQTRTYEQYF.

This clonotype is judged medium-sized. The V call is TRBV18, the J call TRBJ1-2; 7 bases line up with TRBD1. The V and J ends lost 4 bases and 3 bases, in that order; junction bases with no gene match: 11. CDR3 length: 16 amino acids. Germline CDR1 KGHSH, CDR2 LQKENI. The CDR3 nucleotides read TGTGCCAGCTCACTTACACAGGGGCCCAGTCACTATGGCTACACCTTC. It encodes CASSLTQGPSHYGYTF. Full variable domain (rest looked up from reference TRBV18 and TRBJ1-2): NAGVMQNPRHLVRRRGQEARLRCSPMKGHSHVYWYRQLPEEGLKFMVYLQKENIIDESGMPKERFSAEFPKEGPSILRIQQVVRGDSAAYFCASSLTQGPSHYGYTFGSGTRLTVV.

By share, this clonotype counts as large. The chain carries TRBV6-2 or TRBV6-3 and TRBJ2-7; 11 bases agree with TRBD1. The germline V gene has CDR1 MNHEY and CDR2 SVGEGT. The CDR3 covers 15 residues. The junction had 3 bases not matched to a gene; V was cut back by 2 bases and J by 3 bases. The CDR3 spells CASSYAGTGGYEQYF. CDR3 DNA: TGTGCCAGCAGTTACGCCGGGACAGGGGGCTACGAGCAGTACTTC.

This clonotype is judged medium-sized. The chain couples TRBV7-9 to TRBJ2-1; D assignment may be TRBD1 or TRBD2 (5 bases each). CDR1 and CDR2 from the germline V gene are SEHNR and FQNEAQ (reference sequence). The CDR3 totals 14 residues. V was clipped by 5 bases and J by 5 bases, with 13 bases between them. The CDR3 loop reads CASSTTGADNEQFF. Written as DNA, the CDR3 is TGTGCCAGCAGCACCACCGGGGCCGACAATGAGCAGTTCTTC. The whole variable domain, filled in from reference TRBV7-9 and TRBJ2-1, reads DTGVSQNPRHKITKRGQNVTFRCDPISEHNRLYWYRQTLGQGPEFLTYFQNEAQLEKSRLLSDRFSAERPKGSFSTLEIQRTEQGDSAMYLCASSTTGADNEQFFGPGTRLTVL.

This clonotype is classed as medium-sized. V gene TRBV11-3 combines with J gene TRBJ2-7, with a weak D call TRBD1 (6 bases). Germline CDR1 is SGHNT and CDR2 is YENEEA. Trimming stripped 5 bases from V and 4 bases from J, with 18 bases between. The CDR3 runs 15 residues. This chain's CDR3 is CASSVDSRGRYEQYF. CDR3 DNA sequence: TGTGCCAGCAGCGTGGACAGTCGAGGGAGATACGAGCAGTACTTC.

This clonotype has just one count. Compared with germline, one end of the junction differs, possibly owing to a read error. The CDR3 is CASRRASRNTIYF. The CDR3 DNA reads as TGTGCCAGCAGGAGAGCCTCTAGAAATACCATATATTTT. The rearrangement links TRBV19 to TRBJ1-3; D not resolved. The CDR3 loop spans 13 amino acids. Germline CDR1 is LNHDA and CDR2 is SQIVND (reference sequence).

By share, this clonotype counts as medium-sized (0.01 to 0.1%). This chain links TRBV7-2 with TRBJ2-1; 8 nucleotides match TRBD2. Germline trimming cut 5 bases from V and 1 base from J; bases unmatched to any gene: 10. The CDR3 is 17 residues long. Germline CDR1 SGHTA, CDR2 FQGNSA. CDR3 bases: TGTGCCAGCAGCCAATTCTCGGGGGGGGGTTCCTACAATGAGCAGTTCTTC. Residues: CASSQFSGGGSYNEQFF. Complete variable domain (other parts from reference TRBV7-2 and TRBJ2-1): GAGVSQSPSNKVTEKGKDVELRCDPISGHTALYWYRQSLGQGLEFLIYFQGNSAPDKSGLPSDRFSAERTGGSVSTLTIQRTQQEDSAVYLCASSQFSGGGSYNEQFFGPGTRLTVL.

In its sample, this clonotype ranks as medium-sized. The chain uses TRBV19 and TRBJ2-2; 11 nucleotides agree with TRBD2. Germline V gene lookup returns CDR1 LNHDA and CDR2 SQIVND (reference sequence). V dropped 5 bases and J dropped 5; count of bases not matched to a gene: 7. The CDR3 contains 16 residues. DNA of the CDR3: TGTGCCAGTAGTCCTCCCGGGACTAGCGGTACCGGGGAGCTGTTTTTT. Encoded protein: CASSPPGTSGTGELFF.

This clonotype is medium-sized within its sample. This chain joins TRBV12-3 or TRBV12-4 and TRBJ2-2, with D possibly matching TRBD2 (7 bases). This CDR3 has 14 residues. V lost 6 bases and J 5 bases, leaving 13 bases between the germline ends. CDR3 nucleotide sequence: TGTGCCAGCAGCTACGGGGGGCCGACCGGGGAGCTGTTTTTT. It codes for CASSYGGPTGELFF.